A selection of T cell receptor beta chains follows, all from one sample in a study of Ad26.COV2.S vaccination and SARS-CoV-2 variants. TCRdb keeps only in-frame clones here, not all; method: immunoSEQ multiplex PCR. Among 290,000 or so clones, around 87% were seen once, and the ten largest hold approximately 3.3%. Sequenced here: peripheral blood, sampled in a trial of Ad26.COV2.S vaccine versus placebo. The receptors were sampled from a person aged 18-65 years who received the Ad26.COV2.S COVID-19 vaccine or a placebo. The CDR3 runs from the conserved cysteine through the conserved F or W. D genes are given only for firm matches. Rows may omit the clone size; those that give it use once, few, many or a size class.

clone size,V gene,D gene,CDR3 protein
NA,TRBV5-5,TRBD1,CASSSVWTGARTEAFF
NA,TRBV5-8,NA,CASRPGLPYSNQPQHF
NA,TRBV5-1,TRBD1,CASSQTLPRDSGGYTF
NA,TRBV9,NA,CASSAGGFTEAFF
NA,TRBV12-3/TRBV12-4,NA,CASSLGGGNIQYF
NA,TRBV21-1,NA,CASSKEEQPSRQPQHF
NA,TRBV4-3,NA,CASSQGYRRNNSPLHF
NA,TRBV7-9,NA,CASSLANEIPSSGNTIYF
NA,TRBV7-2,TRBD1,CASSLAGDRPQHF
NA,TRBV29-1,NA,CSVAMTGFDTEAFF
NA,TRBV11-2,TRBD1,CASSLDLGQGAWYEQYF
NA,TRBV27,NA,CASSISISSYEQYF
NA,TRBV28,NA,CASSSGGSASSYNSPLHF
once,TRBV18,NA,CASSPPLDNYGYTF
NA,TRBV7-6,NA,CASSLQGPLGYTF
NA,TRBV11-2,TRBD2,CASSPSGPYNEQFF